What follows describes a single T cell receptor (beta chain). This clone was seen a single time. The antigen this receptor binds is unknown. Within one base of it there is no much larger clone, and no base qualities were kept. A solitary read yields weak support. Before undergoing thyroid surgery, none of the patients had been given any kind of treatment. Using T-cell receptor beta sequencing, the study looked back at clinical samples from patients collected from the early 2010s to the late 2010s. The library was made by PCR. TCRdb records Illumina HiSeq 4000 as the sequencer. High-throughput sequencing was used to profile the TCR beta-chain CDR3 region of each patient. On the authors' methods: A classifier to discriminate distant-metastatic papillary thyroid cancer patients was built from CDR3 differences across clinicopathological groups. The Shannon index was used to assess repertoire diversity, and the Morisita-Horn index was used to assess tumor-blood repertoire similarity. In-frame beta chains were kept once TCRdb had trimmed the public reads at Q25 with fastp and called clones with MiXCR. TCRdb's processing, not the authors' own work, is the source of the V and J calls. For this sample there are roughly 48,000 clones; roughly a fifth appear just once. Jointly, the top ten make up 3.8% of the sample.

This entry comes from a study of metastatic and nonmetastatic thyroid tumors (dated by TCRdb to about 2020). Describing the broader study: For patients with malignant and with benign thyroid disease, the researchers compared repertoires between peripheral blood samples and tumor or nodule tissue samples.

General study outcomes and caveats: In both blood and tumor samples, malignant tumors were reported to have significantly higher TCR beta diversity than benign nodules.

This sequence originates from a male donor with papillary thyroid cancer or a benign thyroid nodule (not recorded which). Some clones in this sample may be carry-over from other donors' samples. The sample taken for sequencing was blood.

The CDR3 protein is CASSLARGISGNTIYF. The sequenced DNA is TGTGCCAGCAGCTTAGCGCGAGGTATCTCTGGAAACACCATATATTTT. The chain links TRBV11-1 with TRBJ1-3; no D segment can be confidently identified. From the germline V gene (reference sequence), CDR1 is SGHAT and CDR2 is FQDESV. Measured from the cysteine to the phenylalanine, the CDR3 is 16 residues long. Left in the record is the CDR3 DNA by itself, 48 bases read in frame from the first base. V drops 0 bases and J drops 0 bases, leaving 9 bases in between.